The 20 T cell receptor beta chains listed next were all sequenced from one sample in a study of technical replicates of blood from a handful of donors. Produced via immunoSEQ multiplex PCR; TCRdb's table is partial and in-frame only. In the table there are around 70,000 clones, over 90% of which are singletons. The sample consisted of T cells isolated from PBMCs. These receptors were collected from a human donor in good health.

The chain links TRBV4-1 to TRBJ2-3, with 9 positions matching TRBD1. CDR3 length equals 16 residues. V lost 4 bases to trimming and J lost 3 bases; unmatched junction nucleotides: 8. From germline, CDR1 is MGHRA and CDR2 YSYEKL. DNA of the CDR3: TGCGCCAGCAGCCCAGGACAGGGGCAGGGGACAGATACGCAGTATTTT. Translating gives CASSPGQGQGTDTQYF.

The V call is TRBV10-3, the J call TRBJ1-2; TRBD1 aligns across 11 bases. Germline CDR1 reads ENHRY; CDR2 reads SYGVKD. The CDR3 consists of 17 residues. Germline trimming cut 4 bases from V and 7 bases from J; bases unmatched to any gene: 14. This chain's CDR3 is CAISALPEGQGAGGYTF. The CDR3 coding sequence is TGTGCCATCAGTGCCTTGCCGGAAGGACAGGGGGCCGGTGGCTACACCTTC.

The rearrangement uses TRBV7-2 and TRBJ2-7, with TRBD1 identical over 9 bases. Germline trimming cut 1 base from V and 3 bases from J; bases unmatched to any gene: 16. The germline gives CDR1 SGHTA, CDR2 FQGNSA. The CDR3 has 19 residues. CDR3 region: CASSLEGQGEEGGGYEQYF. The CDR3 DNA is TGTGCCAGCAGCTTAGAGGGACAGGGTGAAGAAGGCGGAGGCTACGAGCAGTACTTC.

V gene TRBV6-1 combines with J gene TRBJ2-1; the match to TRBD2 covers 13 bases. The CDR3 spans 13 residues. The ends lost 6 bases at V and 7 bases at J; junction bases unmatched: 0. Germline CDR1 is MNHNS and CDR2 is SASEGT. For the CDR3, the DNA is TGTGCCAGCAGGACTAGCGGGGGGAATGAGCAGTTCTTC. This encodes CASRTSGGNEQFF.

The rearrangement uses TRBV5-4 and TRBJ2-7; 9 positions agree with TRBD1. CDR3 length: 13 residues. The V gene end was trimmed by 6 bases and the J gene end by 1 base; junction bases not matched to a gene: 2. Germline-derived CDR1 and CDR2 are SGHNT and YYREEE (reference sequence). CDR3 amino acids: CASTGQGSYEQYF. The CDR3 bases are TGTGCCAGCACGGGACAGGGATCCTACGAGCAGTACTTC.

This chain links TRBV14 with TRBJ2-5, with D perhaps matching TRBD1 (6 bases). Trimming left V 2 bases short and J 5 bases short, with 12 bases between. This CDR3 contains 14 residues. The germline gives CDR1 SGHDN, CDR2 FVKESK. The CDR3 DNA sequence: TGTGCCAGCAGCCAAAACGCAGGGGAGGAGACCCAGTACTTC. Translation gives CASSQNAGEETQYF.

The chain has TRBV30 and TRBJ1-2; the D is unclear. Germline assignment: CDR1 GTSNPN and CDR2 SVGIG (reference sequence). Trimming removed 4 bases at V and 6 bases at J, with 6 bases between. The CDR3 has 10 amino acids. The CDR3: CAWKPDGYTF. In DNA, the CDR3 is TGTGCCTGGAAGCCTGATGGCTACACCTTC.

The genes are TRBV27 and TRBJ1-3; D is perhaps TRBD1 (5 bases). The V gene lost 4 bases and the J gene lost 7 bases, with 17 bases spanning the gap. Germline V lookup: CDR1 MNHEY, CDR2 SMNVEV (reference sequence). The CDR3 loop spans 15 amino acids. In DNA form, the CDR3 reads TGTGCCAGCAGTTCACCGTCAGACGGGGGGAACACCATATATTTT. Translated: CASSSPSDGGNTIYF.

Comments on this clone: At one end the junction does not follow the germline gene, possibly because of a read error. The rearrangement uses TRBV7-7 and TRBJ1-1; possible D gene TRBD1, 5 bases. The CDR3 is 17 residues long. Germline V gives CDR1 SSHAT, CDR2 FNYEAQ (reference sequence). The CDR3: CASILSPTVRKNTEAFF. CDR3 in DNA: TGTGCTAGCATCCTATCACCGACAGTCCGAAAGAACACTGAAGCTTTCTTT.

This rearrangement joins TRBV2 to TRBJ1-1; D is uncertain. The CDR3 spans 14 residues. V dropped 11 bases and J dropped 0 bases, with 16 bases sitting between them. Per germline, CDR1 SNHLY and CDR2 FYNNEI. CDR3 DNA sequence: TGTGCCGACAAGTCGACGGAAATGAACACTGAAGCTTTCTTT. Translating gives CADKSTEMNTEAFF.

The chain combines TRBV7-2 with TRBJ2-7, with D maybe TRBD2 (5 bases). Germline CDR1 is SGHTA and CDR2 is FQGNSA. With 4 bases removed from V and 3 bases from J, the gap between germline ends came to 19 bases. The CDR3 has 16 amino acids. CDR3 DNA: TGTGCCAGCAGCTCTCGACCCGGGGTAGCGTACTACGAGCAGTACTTC. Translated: CASSSRPGVAYYEQYF. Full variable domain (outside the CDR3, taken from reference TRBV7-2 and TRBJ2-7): GAGVSQSPSNKVTEKGKDVELRCDPISGHTALYWYRQSLGQGLEFLIYFQGNSAPDKSGLPSDRFSAERTGGSVSTLTIQRTQQEDSAVYLCASSSRPGVAYYEQYFGPGTRLTVT.

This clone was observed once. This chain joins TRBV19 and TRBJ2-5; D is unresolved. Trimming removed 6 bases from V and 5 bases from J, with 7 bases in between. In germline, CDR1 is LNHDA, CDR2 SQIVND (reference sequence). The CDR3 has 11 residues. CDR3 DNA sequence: TGTGCCAGTAGCTCGGTTGAGACCCAGTACTTC. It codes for CASSSVETQYF.

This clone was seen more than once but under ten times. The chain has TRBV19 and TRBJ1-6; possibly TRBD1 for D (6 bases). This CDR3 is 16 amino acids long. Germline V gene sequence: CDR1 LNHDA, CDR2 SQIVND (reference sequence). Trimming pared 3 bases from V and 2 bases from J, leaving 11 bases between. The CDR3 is CASSMTGITYNSPLHF. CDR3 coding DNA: TGTGCCAGTAGTATGACAGGAATTACCTATAATTCACCCCTCCACTTT.

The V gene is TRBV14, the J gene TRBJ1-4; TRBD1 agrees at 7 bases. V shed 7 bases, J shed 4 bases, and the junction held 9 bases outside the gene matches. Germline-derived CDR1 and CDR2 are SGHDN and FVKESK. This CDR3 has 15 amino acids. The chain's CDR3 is CASNRAGGVNEKLFF. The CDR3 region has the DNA TGTGCCAGCAATCGGGCAGGGGGAGTTAATGAAAAACTGTTTTTT.

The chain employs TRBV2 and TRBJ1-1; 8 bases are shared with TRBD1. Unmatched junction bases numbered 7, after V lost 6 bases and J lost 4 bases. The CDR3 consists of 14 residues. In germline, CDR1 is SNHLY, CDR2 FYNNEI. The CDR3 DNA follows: TGTGCCAGCAGAGAGGACAGGGAGGTCACTGAAGCTTTCTTT. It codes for CASREDREVTEAFF.

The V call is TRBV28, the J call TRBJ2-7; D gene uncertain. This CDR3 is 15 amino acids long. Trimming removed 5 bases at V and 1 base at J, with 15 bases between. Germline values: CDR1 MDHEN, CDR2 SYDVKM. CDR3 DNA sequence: TGTGCCAGCAGTACCCTAAACCCTCCGTCCTACGAGCAGTACTTC. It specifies CASSTLNPPSYEQYF.

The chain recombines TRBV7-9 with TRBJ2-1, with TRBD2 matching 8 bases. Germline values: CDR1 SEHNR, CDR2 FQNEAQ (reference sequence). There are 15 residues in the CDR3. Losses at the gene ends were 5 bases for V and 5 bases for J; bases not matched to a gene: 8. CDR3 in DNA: TGTGCCAGCAGCGAAACTAGCGGCCCCCACAATGAGCAGTTCTTC. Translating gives CASSETSGPHNEQFF.

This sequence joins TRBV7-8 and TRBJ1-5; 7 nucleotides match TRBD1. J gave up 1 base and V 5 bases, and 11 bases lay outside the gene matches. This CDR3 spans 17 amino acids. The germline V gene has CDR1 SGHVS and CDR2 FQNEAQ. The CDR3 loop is CASSLYLTGWSNQPQHF. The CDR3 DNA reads TGTGCCAGCAGCCTCTATCTGACAGGGTGGAGCAATCAGCCCCAGCATTTT.

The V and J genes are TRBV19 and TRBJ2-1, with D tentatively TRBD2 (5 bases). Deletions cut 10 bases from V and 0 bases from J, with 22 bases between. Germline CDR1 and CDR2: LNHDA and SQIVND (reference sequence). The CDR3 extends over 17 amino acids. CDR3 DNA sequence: TGTGCCACAGGTCGTTACGATAGCGCGAGCTCCTACAATGAGCAGTTCTTC. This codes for CATGRYDSASSYNEQFF.

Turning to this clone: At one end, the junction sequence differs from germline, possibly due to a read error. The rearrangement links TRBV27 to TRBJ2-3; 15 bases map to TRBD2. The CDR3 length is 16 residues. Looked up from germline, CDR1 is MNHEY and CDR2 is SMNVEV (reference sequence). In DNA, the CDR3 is TGTGCCAGCAGTAAGGGACTAGCGGGGGGCACAGGTACGCAGTATTTT. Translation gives CASSKGLAGGTGTQYF.